What follows describes a single T cell receptor (beta chain). Its target is not known. Deletions cut 2 bases from V and 2 bases from J, with 13 bases between. CDR3 length: 15 amino acids. Germline CDR1 is GTSNPN and CDR2 is SVGIG (reference sequence). This sample was included in a study of cytomegalovirus exposure and HLA in healthy donors. Broader study findings: Most CMV-associated TCR beta chains were later found to appear HLA-restricted.

In the PCR, 60 Vbeta and 13 Jbeta primers were used. Data came from immunoSEQ multiplex PCR; TCRdb stores just in-frame clones and leaves some out. The table records about 110,000 clones, about three quarters of them present only once. Though probably carrying unrecorded immune exposures, donors were nominally healthy at sampling. V gene TRBV30 combines with J gene TRBJ1-3; tentative D call: TRBD1 (5 bases). The TCR originated in a woman in her twenties or thirties in good health and CMV-seronegative. The sample taken for sequencing was PBMCs. In nucleotides, the CDR3 is TGTGCCTGGAGTCCCTCCCGGGGGGCTGGAAACACCATATATTTT. Translating it yields CAWSPSRGAGNTIYF.